Each of the 16 T cell receptor beta chains below was sequenced from the same sample in a study of T cell changes during pregnancy in multiple sclerosis. Profiling relied on immunoSEQ multiplex PCR, and the TCRdb table lists in-frame clones only, not all of them. This sample has about 100,000 clones; around 92% occur once, and the top ten carry about 1.9%. This material consisted of peripheral blood, taken after pregnancy. These receptor sequences come from a female donor with multiple sclerosis, enrolled in a pregnancy study.

The chain uses TRBV29-1 and TRBJ2-1; 8 positions agree with TRBD2. CDR1 and CDR2 from the germline V gene are SQVTM and ANQGSEA. CDR3 length: 14 residues. The V segment lost 7 bases and the J segment 5 bases; nucleotides outside the gene matches: 10. This CDR3 is CSGTRTSRNNEQFF. CDR3 nucleotide sequence: TGCAGCGGGACCAGGACTAGCAGAAACAATGAGCAGTTCTTC.

The chain recombines TRBV2 with TRBJ1-4; unclear D gene. Trimming removed 6 bases at V and 7 bases at J, with 12 bases between. CDR1 SNHLY and CDR2 FYNNEI come from the germline V gene. The CDR3 contains 13 residues. For the CDR3, the DNA is TGTGCCAGCAGCAATCGCGCTTTTGAAAAACTGTTTTTT. Its protein product is CASSNRAFEKLFF.

The chain's CDR3 is CASSLGDRGDRETQYF. CDR3 DNA sequence: TGTGCCAGCAGCTTAGGGGACAGGGGGGATCGAGAGACCCAGTACTTC. The rearrangement links TRBV11-2 to TRBJ2-5; 11 bases map to TRBD1. The CDR3 runs 16 residues. Trimming cost V 1 base and J 4 bases; bases outside gene matches: 5. Germline CDR1 is SGHAT and CDR2 is FQNNGV.

Only a few counts were recorded for this clone. The chain links TRBV11-2 to TRBJ1-6; the D is unclear. The CDR3 consists of 13 residues. V was cut by 5 bases and J by 9 bases, with 11 bases left in between. In germline, CDR1 is SGHAT, CDR2 FQNNGV. The CDR3 protein is CASSLLSISPLHF. The DNA for the CDR3 is TGTGCCAGCAGCCTCCTTTCTATTTCACCCCTCCACTTT.

This clone was recorded only once. The rearrangement uses TRBV27 and TRBJ1-3; D is unresolved. Germline V lookup: CDR1 MNHEY, CDR2 SMNVEV (reference sequence). The CDR3 extends over 14 amino acids. V lost 2 bases, J lost 3 bases, and 8 bases lay in between. The CDR3 coding sequence is TGTGCCAGCAGTTTACGAACCGGTGGAAACACCATATATTTT. Its translation is CASSLRTGGNTIYF.

V and J are TRBV7-2 and TRBJ2-6; unclear D gene. CDR3 length: 15 amino acids. Germline assignment: CDR1 SGHTA and CDR2 FQGNSA. Deletions cut 2 bases from V and 2 bases from J, with 7 bases between. The CDR3 DNA reads TGTGCCAGCAGCTTACGCTCGGCTGGGGCCAACGTCCTGACTTTC. Its protein product is CASSLRSAGANVLTF. The full variable domain, its missing parts supplied by reference TRBV7-2 and TRBJ2-6, is GAGVSQSPSNKVTEKGKDVELRCDPISGHTALYWYRQSLGQGLEFLIYFQGNSAPDKSGLPSDRFSAERTGGSVSTLTIQRTQQEDSAVYLCASSLRSAGANVLTFGAGSRLTVL.

This rearrangement joins TRBV27 to TRBJ2-7; 8 bases are a match to TRBD2. The CDR3 contains 12 residues. Germline-derived CDR1 and CDR2 are MNHEY and SMNVEV (reference sequence). The ends lost 6 bases at V and 10 bases at J; junction bases unmatched: 8. CDR3 residues: CASRNSGNPQYF. The CDR3 coding sequence is TGTGCCAGCAGAAATAGCGGGAACCCCCAGTACTTC.

This chain connects TRBV9 to TRBJ2-1; 7 bases fit TRBD2. This CDR3 is built from 17 residues. Germline assignment: CDR1 SGDLS and CDR2 YYNGEE. The V gene end was trimmed by 0 bases and the J gene end by 11 bases; junction bases not matched to a gene: 17. CDR3 nucleotide sequence: TGTGCCAGCAGCGTAGCTTTAGTCGGCGGTGGGGACTATCAGCAGTTCTTC. Amino acid sequence: CASSVALVGGGDYQQFF.

This chain uses TRBV30 with TRBJ1-1, with 7 positions matching TRBD1. The CDR3 loop spans 14 amino acids. With 0 bases clipped from V and 3 bases from J, the junction kept 4 bases outside the gene matches. Germline CDR1 and CDR2: GTSNPN and SVGIG (reference sequence). DNA of the CDR3: TGTGCCTGGAGTGTAGGGGGCAGGGACACTGAAGCTTTCTTT. It encodes CAWSVGGRDTEAFF.

The chain carries TRBV18 and TRBJ1-1, with D possibly TRBD1 on 5 matching bases. Trimming cost V 4 bases and J 4 bases, with 19 bases left between them. CDR3 length: 16 amino acids. The germline V gene encodes CDR1 KGHSH and CDR2 LQKENI. CDR3 sequence (DNA): TGTGCCAGCTCACTACAGGTTCGAGCGGGTGGCACTGAAGCTTTCTTT. It specifies CASSLQVRAGGTEAFF.

V gene TRBV4-1 combines with J gene TRBJ2-2, with 10 bases fitting TRBD2. V was pared by 2 bases and J by 5 bases, with 5 bases of the junction left unmatched. Germline V lookup: CDR1 MGHRA, CDR2 YSYEKL. This CDR3 contains 16 residues. CDR3: CASSQSAGGDTGELFF. In DNA form, the CDR3 reads TGCGCCAGCAGCCAATCAGCGGGAGGGGATACCGGGGAGCTGTTTTTT.

This clone was picked up one time. The gene calls are TRBV28 and TRBJ2-6, with D possibly TRBD1 on 7 matching bases. The germline CDR1 and CDR2 sequences are MDHEN and SYDVKM. V lost 5 bases to trimming and J lost 1 base, with 18 bases between them. The CDR3 extends over 18 amino acids. The DNA for the CDR3 is TGTGCCAGCAGTCTCGGGGGACAGCGGACGTCTGGGGCCAACGTCCTGACTTTC. This sequence encodes CASSLGGQRTSGANVLTF.

The chain has TRBV5-1 and TRBJ1-4; D is ambiguous. There are 15 residues in the CDR3. Germline CDR1 SGHRS, CDR2 YFSETQ. Trimming removed 0 bases from V and 0 bases from J, with 6 bases in between. The CDR3: CASSLEEATNEKLFF. Written as DNA, the CDR3 is TGCGCCAGCAGCTTGGAAGAGGCAACTAATGAAAAACTGTTTTTT.

J is TRBJ1-4 and V is TRBV27; weak D call: TRBD1 (5 bases). From germline, CDR1 is MNHEY and CDR2 SMNVEV (reference sequence). The CDR3 length is 14 residues. Trimming took 5 bases from V and 3 from J, leaving 10 bases between them. CDR3 in amino acids: CASSPGKANEKLFF. The CDR3 nucleotides are TGTGCCAGCAGTCCAGGGAAAGCTAATGAAAAACTGTTTTTT. Variable domain in full (rest from reference TRBV27 and TRBJ1-4): EAQVTQNPRYLITVTGKKLTVTCSQNMNHEYMSWYRQDPGLGLRQIYYSMNVEVTDKGDVPEGYKVSRKEKRNFPLILESPSPNQTSLYFCASSPGKANEKLFFGSGTQLSVL.

V is TRBV5-8 and J is TRBJ1-1; weak D call: TRBD1 (5 bases). From germline, CDR1 is SGHTS and CDR2 YDEGEE. With 1 base removed from V and 1 base from J, the gap between germline ends came to 5 bases. This CDR3 has 13 residues. CDR3 in DNA: TGTGCCAGCAGCTTGACAGGGAACACTGAAGCTTTCTTT. Translation: CASSLTGNTEAFF.

The chain has TRBV2 and TRBJ2-1; 9 nucleotides match TRBD2. CDR3 size: 15 residues. CDR1 is SNHLY and CDR2 is FYNNEI in the germline V gene. The V segment lost 1 base and the J segment 8 bases; nucleotides outside the gene matches: 6. The CDR3 region has the DNA TGTGCCAGCAGTGAAGAGGGACTAGCAGTCTATGAGCAGTTCTTC. This codes for CASSEEGLAVYEQFF.